A single sample gave rise to the 17 T cell receptor beta chains below, sequenced in a study of T cell clonotyping in hematopoietic cell transplantation. The protocol was immunoSEQ multiplex PCR, while the TCRdb copy is restricted to in-frame clones and leaves out a portion. Of fewer than 70,000 clones in the sample, approximately 94% are singletons; the top ten hold roughly 1.7%. Sequencing was performed on peripheral blood mononuclear cells. The receptors shown here come from a man aged 50 to 60 in good health. Some clones in this sample may be carry-over from other donors' samples.

V is TRBV27 and J is TRBJ2-7; D unclear. The CDR3 covers 13 residues. Germline V gene data show CDR1 as MNHEY and CDR2 as SMNVEV (reference sequence). V was trimmed by 6 bases and J by 3 bases, leaving 12 bases between them. Here the CDR3 reads CASRGGISYEQYF. In nucleotides, the CDR3 is TGTGCCAGCAGGGGTGGAATCAGCTACGAGCAGTACTTC.

V and J are TRBV5-1 and TRBJ1-6; D is unclear. Trimming took 3 bases from V and 3 from J, leaving 13 bases between them. The CDR3 runs to 16 residues. The germline V gene has CDR1 SGHRS and CDR2 YFSETQ. CDR3 protein: CASSWSMDNYNSPLHF. The CDR3 nucleotides are TGCGCCAGCAGCTGGAGCATGGATAACTATAATTCACCCCTCCACTTT. Drawing the rest from reference TRBV5-1 and TRBJ1-6, the complete variable domain is KAGVTQTPRYLIKTRGQQVTLSCSPISGHRSVSWYQQTPGQGLQFLFEYFSETQRNKGNFPGRFSGRQFSNSRSEMNVSTLELGDSALYLCASSWSMDNYNSPLHFGNGTRLTVT.

The V call is TRBV7-8, the J call TRBJ2-5, with 13 bases lining up with TRBD2. This CDR3 spans 16 amino acids. Trimming at V came to 5 bases and at J to 2 bases, leaving 5 bases not matched to a gene. CDR1 and CDR2 (germline): SGHVS, FQNEAQ. This CDR3 is CASSNGLAGEQETQYF. The CDR3 DNA is TGTGCCAGCAGCAACGGACTAGCGGGAGAACAAGAGACCCAGTACTTC.

DNA of the CDR3: TGTGCCAGCAGCCCCCCCAGGGGAGAGGGCACTGAAGCTTTCTTT. It is translated as CASSPPRGEGTEAFF. The gene calls are TRBV28 and TRBJ1-1, with D maybe TRBD1 (6 bases). Per the germline V gene, CDR1 is MDHEN and CDR2 is SYDVKM. The CDR3 extends over 15 amino acids. V lost 6 bases to trimming and J lost 4 bases, with 18 bases between them.

V gene TRBV4-1 combines with J gene TRBJ2-5, with D maybe TRBD2 (5 bases). Germline CDR1 MGHRA, CDR2 YSYEKL. The CDR3 length is 13 residues. The germline V and J ends were trimmed by 6 bases and 1 base, with 9 bases remaining between them. CDR3 loop: CASSRLIQETQYF. In DNA, the CDR3 is TGCGCCAGCAGTCGACTAATCCAAGAGACCCAGTACTTC.

This chain connects TRBV4-1 to TRBJ1-2, with D hard to call. The CDR3 runs to 16 residues. V gave up 0 bases and J gave up 0 bases, with 11 bases separating them. The V gene's germline CDR1 is MGHRA and CDR2 YSYEKL. The CDR3 region has the DNA TGCGCCAGCAGCCAAGATCCTAACGGTCCTAACTATGGCTACACCTTC. Residues: CASSQDPNGPNYGYTF.

This clone was found once. This chain connects TRBV14 to TRBJ2-2; 8 bases are a match to TRBD1. The CDR3 sequence is 15 residues long. Germline assignment: CDR1 SGHDN and CDR2 FVKESK. Unmatched junction bases numbered 6, after V lost 3 bases and J lost 6 bases. The CDR3 nucleotides read TGTGCCAGCAGCCAGGGACAGGTTCAGCCCGGGGAGCTGTTTTTT. Translated: CASSQGQVQPGELFF. Based on the CDR3 plus reference TRBV14 and TRBJ2-2, the full variable domain is EAGVTQFPSHSVIEKGQTVTLRCDPISGHDNLYWYRRVMGKEIKFLLHFVKESKQDESGMPNNRFLAERTGGTYSTLKVQPAELEDSGVYFCASSQGQVQPGELFFGEGSRLTVL.

This clone is a singleton in its sample. The chain combines TRBV29-1 with TRBJ2-4, with 7 bases that match TRBD2. The CDR3 extends over 14 amino acids. The germline V gene has CDR1 SQVTM and CDR2 ANQGSEA. Trimming took 4 bases from V and 0 from J; bases not matched to a gene: 3. This CDR3 is CSVVAGVAKNIQYF. The CDR3 DNA follows: TGCAGCGTTGTCGCGGGAGTAGCCAAAAACATTCAGTACTTC.

The chain couples TRBV7-9 to TRBJ2-7, with D maybe TRBD1 (5 bases). The CDR3 length is 13 residues. CDR1 is SEHNR and CDR2 is FQNEAQ in the germline V gene (reference sequence). Trimming cost V 7 bases and J 0 bases, with 10 bases left between them. The CDR3 DNA sequence: TGTGCCAGCAAGGGGCCCTACTCCTACGAGCAGTACTTC. Its protein is CASKGPYSYEQYF.

A single count supports this clone. The J gene is TRBJ2-7, the V gene TRBV2; 9 nucleotides line up with TRBD1. Germline V gene lookup returns CDR1 SNHLY and CDR2 FYNNEI. Germline trimming cut 6 bases from V and 5 bases from J; bases unmatched to any gene: 8. The CDR3 is 14 residues long. The CDR3 protein is CASSGGQGFHEQYF. The DNA of the CDR3 is TGTGCCAGCAGCGGGGGACAGGGCTTCCACGAGCAGTACTTC. The whole variable domain, filled in from reference TRBV2 and TRBJ2-7, reads EPEVTQTPSHQVTQMGQEVILRCVPISNHLYFYWYRQILGQKVEFLVSFYNNEISEKSEIFDDQFSVERPDGSNFTLKIRSTKLEDSAMYFCASSGGQGFHEQYFGPGTRLTVT.

The CDR3 region is CASSVDRGVNTGELFF. CDR3 coding DNA: TGTGCCAGCAGCGTAGATCGCGGGGTTAACACCGGGGAGCTGTTTTTT. The rearrangement uses TRBV9 and TRBJ2-2, with D maybe TRBD2 (6 bases). This CDR3 has 16 amino acids. The V and J ends lost 0 bases and 2 bases respectively, with 11 bases between them. Germline V lookup: CDR1 SGDLS, CDR2 YYNGEE.

V is TRBV6-1 and J is TRBJ1-1, with no clear D. Germline-derived CDR1 and CDR2 are MNHNS and SASEGT. This CDR3 has 11 residues. V was shortened by 8 bases and J by 6 bases, with 10 bases between the two germline ends. This CDR3 is CASPFGAEAFF. The CDR3 region has the DNA TGTGCCAGCCCATTTGGGGCTGAAGCTTTCTTT.

The sample holds one count of this clone. V gene TRBV29-1 combines with J gene TRBJ1-5; D gene ambiguous. The CDR3 length is 13 residues. Germline lookup yields CDR1 SQVTM and CDR2 ANQGSEA. V was cut by 6 bases and J by 5 bases, with 14 bases left in between. The CDR3 is CSVGRGRDQPQHF. DNA for the CDR3: TGCAGCGTCGGTCGGGGTCGTGATCAGCCCCAGCATTTT.

DNA of the CDR3: TGTGCCAGCTCCCGGGACCAGGAAGAGACCCAGTACTTC. Its protein product is CASSRDQEETQYF. The chain employs TRBV18 and TRBJ2-5, with D perhaps matching TRBD1 or TRBD2 (5 bases each). V was trimmed by 6 bases and J by 3 bases, leaving 11 bases between them. The CDR3 is 13 residues long. Germline values: CDR1 KGHSH, CDR2 LQKENI.

Here the CDR3 DNA reads TGCAGCGTTTCCGCATGGACTGAGCAGTTCTTC. Protein: CSVSAWTEQFF. The chain couples TRBV29-1 to TRBJ2-1; D is unresolved. Trimming left V 5 bases short and J 9 bases short, with 11 bases between. CDR3 length: 11 amino acids. Germline CDR1 reads SQVTM; CDR2 reads ANQGSEA.

The chain combines TRBV5-4 with TRBJ1-3; 7 bases are shared with TRBD1. CDR1 and CDR2 from the germline V gene are SGHNT and YYREEE (reference sequence). J was trimmed by 0 bases and V by 2 bases; bases with no gene match: 2. The CDR3 has 15 amino acids. The chain's CDR3 is CASSLGGNSGNTIYF. Here the CDR3 DNA reads TGTGCCAGCAGCTTAGGGGGCAACTCTGGAAACACCATATATTTT.

The rearrangement joins TRBV6-1 to TRBJ2-5; TRBD1 aligns across 7 bases. Germline CDR1 MNHNS, CDR2 SASEGT. V was clipped by 4 bases and J by 2 bases; unmatched bases: 4. CDR3 size: 14 residues. CDR3 nucleotide sequence: TGTGCCAGCAGTGTGGGGACAGCTCAAGAGACCCAGTACTTC. Its translation is CASSVGTAQETQYF.